These 16 T cell receptor beta chains share one sample of origin, sequenced in a study of cytomegalovirus exposure and HLA in healthy donors. In the PCR, 60 Vbeta and 13 Jbeta primers were used. TCRdb keeps only in-frame clones here, not all; method: immunoSEQ multiplex PCR. Of around 160,000 clones in the sample, roughly four fifths were seen once. The sample comprised PBMCs. The source of these receptors is a man in his fifties or sixties in good health and CMV-seropositive.

This clone has a single count. The V gene is TRBV4-1, the J gene TRBJ2-5, with a weak D call TRBD1 (5 bases). The CDR3 has 16 residues. Germline assignment: CDR1 MGHRA and CDR2 YSYEKL. The V and J ends lost 3 bases and 0 bases respectively, with 14 bases between them. CDR3 loop: CASSHGALLNQETQYF. In DNA form, the CDR3 reads TGCGCCAGCAGCCATGGGGCTCTCTTGAACCAAGAGACCCAGTACTTC.

The V call is TRBV4-1, the J call TRBJ2-7; D unresolved. Trimming removed 0 bases at V and 0 bases at J, with 12 bases between. In germline, CDR1 is MGHRA, CDR2 YSYEKL. The CDR3 is made up of 16 amino acids. CDR3 residues: CASSQDLDLFSYEQYF. CDR3 DNA sequence: TGCGCCAGCAGCCAAGACCTAGACCTCTTCTCCTACGAGCAGTACTTC.

This clone was counted between two and nine times. The chain carries TRBV9 and TRBJ2-5; 8 bases are shared with TRBD2. The CDR3 runs 15 residues. Germline V gives CDR1 SGDLS, CDR2 YYNGEE. The V gene end was trimmed by 6 bases and the J gene end by 2 bases; junction bases not matched to a gene: 9. For the CDR3, the DNA is TGTGCCAGCACCGCCCTAGCGGGCCAACAAGAGACCCAGTACTTC. Translating gives CASTALAGQQETQYF.

V is TRBV2 and J is TRBJ2-7, with TRBD2 as a possible D gene (7 bases). V was shortened by 3 bases and J by 0 bases, with 9 bases between the two germline ends. Germline values: CDR1 SNHLY, CDR2 FYNNEI. This CDR3 region has 14 residues. The CDR3 DNA sequence: TGTGCCAGCAGTGAGGGGGGGGCCTCCTACGAGCAGTACTTC. It encodes CASSEGGASYEQYF. Complete variable domain (other parts from reference TRBV2 and TRBJ2-7): EPEVTQTPSHQVTQMGQEVILRCVPISNHLYFYWYRQILGQKVEFLVSFYNNEISEKSEIFDDQFSVERPDGSNFTLKIRSTKLEDSAMYFCASSEGGASYEQYFGPGTRLTVT.

The chain joins TRBV4-1 to TRBJ2-7; D may be TRBD2 (6 bases). CDR1 and CDR2 (germline): MGHRA, YSYEKL. The V end was cut by 4 bases, the J end by 2 bases, with 12 bases between. CDR3 size: 14 residues. The CDR3 DNA is TGCGCCAGCAGCCCCCGGGGGACCCCCTACGAGCAGTACTTC. Protein product: CASSPRGTPYEQYF.

This chain connects TRBV11-2 to TRBJ1-2; D is ambiguous. Germline lookup yields CDR1 SGHAT and CDR2 FQNNGV. CDR3 length equals 11 residues. V shed 3 bases and J shed 6 bases, with 5 bases lying between them. The CDR3 bases are TGTGCCAGCAGCTTGTCAAATGGCTACACCTTC. Its translation is CASSLSNGYTF.

This chain connects TRBV6-5 to TRBJ2-5; D uncertain. The CDR3 is 13 residues long. V lost 5 bases, J lost 1 base, and 8 bases lay in between. The germline V gene has CDR1 MNHEY and CDR2 SVGAGI. The CDR3 is CASSRRFQETQYF. The DNA of the CDR3 is TGTGCCAGCAGTAGGCGGTTCCAAGAGACCCAGTACTTC.

The gene calls are TRBV7-2 and TRBJ2-4; 11 nucleotides align to TRBD1. Germline CDR1 is SGHTA and CDR2 is FQGNSA. After removal of 3 bases from V and 8 bases from J, the junction contained 6 bases not matched to a gene. This CDR3 comprises 15 residues. In DNA, the CDR3 is TGTGCCAGCAGCTTGGGGACAGGGGGGAGAGACATTCAGTACTTC. Translated, it gives CASSLGTGGRDIQYF.

This rearrangement joins TRBV9 to TRBJ2-7; D possibly corresponds to TRBD1 (6 bases). The CDR3 has 12 residues. CDR1 SGDLS and CDR2 YYNGEE come from the germline V gene. V shed 7 bases and J shed 2 bases, with 10 bases lying between them. The DNA of the CDR3 is TGTGCCAGCGGGGACACCGCCTACGAGCAGTACTTC. Its protein is CASGDTAYEQYF.

The rearrangement uses TRBV4-2 and TRBJ1-4; D might be TRBD1 (5 bases). The V end lost 5 bases, the J end lost 7 bases, and 26 bases lay between the germline ends. Germline CDR1 LGHNA, CDR2 YNFKEQ. The CDR3 is 18 residues long. The CDR3 reads CASSTPGEGVSGGEKLFF. DNA of the CDR3: TGTGCCAGCAGCACCCCAGGTGAAGGGGTGAGTGGCGGTGAAAAACTGTTTTTT.

This clone was seen a handful of times. The chain uses TRBV29-1 and TRBJ2-1, with 10 bases matching TRBD1. The CDR3 covers 14 residues. Germline V gene lookup returns CDR1 SQVTM and CDR2 ANQGSEA. With 3 bases clipped from V and 7 bases from J, the junction kept 6 bases outside the gene matches. Written as DNA, the CDR3 is TGCAGCGTTGATTGGGGGACAGGGGAAAATGAGCAGTTCTTC. Its translation is CSVDWGTGENEQFF.

The chain has TRBV6-6 and TRBJ2-2; 9 positions match TRBD1. The CDR3 runs to 16 residues. Losses at the gene ends were 4 bases for V and 4 bases for J; bases not matched to a gene: 7. Per the germline V gene, CDR1 is MNHNY and CDR2 is SVGAGI (reference sequence). In DNA, the CDR3 is TGTGCCAGCAGTTCCAGGGACAGGGCTGGCACCGGGGAGCTGTTTTTT. It specifies CASSSRDRAGTGELFF.

The chain couples TRBV10-3 to TRBJ2-2, with TRBD1 as a possible D gene (6 bases). Germline V CDR1 and CDR2: ENHRY, SYGVKD. V dropped 5 bases and J dropped 3 bases, with 10 bases sitting between them. This CDR3 has 14 residues. CDR3 protein: CAISSGHYTGELFF. CDR3 sequence (DNA): TGTGCCATCAGTTCGGGACATTACACCGGGGAGCTGTTTTTT.

The gene calls are TRBV18 and TRBJ2-5, with 7 bases lining up with TRBD2. With 2 bases clipped from V and 3 bases from J, the junction kept 0 bases outside the gene matches. This CDR3 is built from 13 residues. The V gene's germline CDR1 is KGHSH and CDR2 LQKENI. CDR3 in DNA: TGTGCCAGCTCACCAAGCGGGGAAGAGACCCAGTACTTC. Its protein product is CASSPSGEETQYF.

This chain joins TRBV7-6 and TRBJ2-7, with 8 nucleotides matching TRBD1. This CDR3 region has 15 residues. V was pared by 1 base and J by 4 bases, with 6 bases of the junction left unmatched. Germline lookup yields CDR1 SGHVS and CDR2 FNYEAQ. In DNA, the CDR3 is TGTGCCAGCAGCTTAGGCGGGACAGGCGGTTACGAGCAGTACTTC. It encodes CASSLGGTGGYEQYF.

The chain joins TRBV6-5 to TRBJ1-1; 8 nucleotides match TRBD1. This CDR3 has 13 amino acids. Germline CDR1 and CDR2: MNHEY and SVGAGI. The ends lost 7 bases at V and 8 bases at J; junction bases unmatched: 9. The chain's CDR3 is CASKLQGALEAFF. CDR3 bases: TGTGCCAGCAAACTCCAGGGGGCTCTAGAAGCTTTCTTT.